What follows is one T cell receptor beta chain and its context. The target antigen is unknown. The source of the sample is a study of lymphopenia after photon versus proton radiotherapy. Points from the study as a whole: A bigger post-nadir fall in TCR diversity correlated inversely with survival time in deceased patients. Under photons, naive T cells and diversity fell while effector/memory populations rose. Post-nadir diversity loss with photons came from oligoclonal expansion, particularly CD8+ Temra cells. Authors raise, but do not show, better survival with proton therapy.

Clones were read by immunoSEQ multiplex PCR, and TCRdb kept only the in-frame ones, dropping some. The sample lists approximately 31,000 clones; approximately 80% were seen once. CDR1 is LNHDA and CDR2 is SQIVND in the germline V gene (reference sequence). The V segment lost 5 bases and the J segment 6 bases; nucleotides outside the gene matches: 12. The CDR3 covers 17 residues. Source: peripheral blood, taken from a patient treated with proton-based radiotherapy. The TCR comes from a woman in her 70s with pancreatic cancer. The genes are TRBV19 and TRBJ2-1, with 11 positions matching TRBD2. The CDR3 DNA reads as TGTGCCAGTAGTCTCACTAGCGGGAGATCTCGCTCCAATGAGCAGTTCTTC. Translation: CASSLTSGRSRSNEQFF.